This paragraph reports one T cell receptor beta chain. This sample was taken from a study of OX40 agonist ivuxolimab in advanced cancers. Profiled with immunoSEQ multiplex PCR; TCRdb holds only in-frame clones, not every one. This sample yields 70,000 to 75,000 clones, of which around nine tenths are seen a single time; approximately 2.8% belongs to the top ten. CDR1 is SEHNR and CDR2 is FQNEAQ in the germline V gene (reference sequence). The CDR3 totals 13 residues. The ends were cut back, 0 bases at V and 5 bases at J, with 5 bases in the middle. The chain uses TRBV7-9 and TRBJ1-5; D is uncertain. The origin of this receptor is an adult with an advanced solid tumor such as melanoma, head and neck, liver or kidney cancer. The sample in question was CD4+ or CD8+ T cells sorted from blood, obtained in a trial of the OX40 agonist ivuxolimab. The CDR3 region has the DNA TGTGCCAGCAGCTTAGCCGAAGATCAGCCCCAGCATTTT. It translates to CASSLAEDQPQHF.